These 15 T cell receptor beta chains were all obtained from the same sample, sequenced in a study of blood T cells in healthy people across ages. A second PCR, run for about 6 to 11 cycles, used a sample-barcoded 5' primer plus a J-beta primer mix. TCRdb called the 5' RACE reads again in MiXCR, with one record for every CDR3 protein. The data show 1.5 million to 2 million distinct CDR3 sequences, with roughly 30% seen just once and over 9% held by the top ten. Input material: blood. The receptors were sampled from a woman aged 25 to 39 in good health.

J is TRBJ2-1 and V is TRBV5-1, with 7 bases matching TRBD2. In germline, CDR1 is SGHRS, CDR2 YFSETQ. This CDR3 contains 15 residues. V shed 2 bases and J 9 bases; nucleotides not matched to a gene: 11. As DNA, the CDR3 is TGCGCCAGCAGCTTACTAGCGAACGGCGGTACTGAGCAGTTCTTC. Its translation: CASSLLANGGTEQFF.

The chain combines TRBV5-1 with TRBJ2-1, with TRBD2 matching 10 bases. There are 14 residues in the CDR3. Per the germline V gene, CDR1 is SGHRS and CDR2 is YFSETQ. J was trimmed by 9 bases and V by 0 bases; bases with no gene match: 3. CDR3 amino acids: CASSLDQRGGEQFF. CDR3 DNA sequence: TGCGCCAGCAGCTTGGACCAGCGGGGGGGTGAGCAGTTCTTC.

The J gene is TRBJ2-1, the V gene TRBV12-3 or TRBV12-4; D not resolved. Trimming removed 3 bases at V and 4 bases at J, with 10 bases between. There are 14 residues in the CDR3. The CDR3 DNA is TGTGCCAGCAGTTTCACAGTGCGATACAATGAGCAGTTCTTC. Protein: CASSFTVRYNEQFF.

V usage is TRBV7-8 and J usage is TRBJ2-3; a weak D match, TRBD1 (6 bases). CDR1 is SGHVS, CDR2 FQNEAQ, per germline. Between the trimmed V and J ends, which lost 6 bases and 4 bases, there was a span of 17 bases. The CDR3 is 15 amino acids. Written as DNA, the CDR3 is TGTGCCAGCAGTCAAATAGGGGGAACGGCAGATACGCAGTATTTT. Translating gives CASSQIGGTADTQYF. The full variable domain, in which reference TRBV7-8 and TRBJ2-3 provide the parts outside the CDR3, is GAGVSQSPRYKVAKRGQDVALRCDPISGHVSLFWYQQALGQGPEFLTYFQNEAQLDKSGLPSDRFFAERPEGSVSTLKIQRTQQEDSAVYLCASSQIGGTADTQYFGPGTRLTVL.

This clonotype appeared many times. The chain is built from TRBV20-1 and TRBJ2-7, with a tentative D call TRBD1 (5 bases). Germline CDR1 reads DFQATT; CDR2 reads SNEGSKA (reference sequence). Trimming cost V 0 bases and J 1 base, with 13 bases left between them. The CDR3 runs 15 residues. DNA for the CDR3: TGCAGTGCTAGAGAACTTCGACAGATATCCTACGAGCAGTACTTC. This gives the protein CSARELRQISYEQYF.

The chain uses TRBV4-2 and TRBJ2-5; 7 bases match TRBD2. The tail of the sequence fits TRBJ2-7 better, so the J call may be wrong. This CDR3 has 14 amino acids. The V gene's germline CDR1 is LGHNA and CDR2 YNFKEQ. The CDR3 nucleotides read TGTGCCAGCAGCCAAGCCGGGGGGATCGACGAGCAGTACTTC. The encoded protein is CASSQAGGIDEQYF.

With regard to this clonotype: A much larger clone lies one base from this, so it may be a read error. J is TRBJ2-3 and V is TRBV15; TRBD2 might be the D (7 bases). Germline CDR1 LNHNV, CDR2 YYDKDF (reference sequence). This CDR3 comprises 15 residues. The CDR3 bases are TGTGTCACCAGCAAGGGGGGGCAGGGTACGGATACGCAGTATTTT. Residues: CVTSKGGQGTDTQYF.

The chain recombines TRBV7-2 with TRBJ1-6, with a tentative D call TRBD1 (5 bases). V dropped 5 bases and J dropped 13 bases, with 21 bases sitting between them. Germline assignment: CDR1 SGHTA and CDR2 FQGNSA. CDR3 length: 15 residues. CDR3 loop: CASSLDGGGKSPLHF. In DNA, the CDR3 is TGTGCCAGCAGCCTCGATGGGGGTGGCAAATCGCCCCTCCACTTT.

V and J are TRBV7-9 and TRBJ2-1; unclear D gene. V lost 5 bases and J lost 4, with 12 bases in between. Germline V gene data show CDR1 as SEHNR and CDR2 as FQNEAQ (reference sequence). The CDR3 is 14 amino acids. The CDR3: CASSRRTQYNEQFF. The CDR3 DNA reads as TGTGCCAGCAGCCGACGGACGCAGTACAATGAGCAGTTCTTC.

The chain combines TRBV27 with TRBJ2-5; 10 bases are shared with TRBD1. Near its end, the DNA agrees better with TRBJ2-7, so the J call may be wrong. The CDR3 runs to 16 residues. Germline V lookup: CDR1 MNHEY, CDR2 SMNVEV (reference sequence). CDR3: CASSLSRTGGEYEQYF. The CDR3 DNA sequence: TGTGCCAGCAGTTTATCGAGGACAGGGGGGGAATACGAGCAGTACTTC.

This clonotype has a handful of counts. The rearrangement uses TRBV6-2 or TRBV6-3 and TRBJ1-1; no clear D. V gave up 0 bases and J gave up 0 bases, with 8 bases separating them. Germline assignment: CDR1 MNHEY and CDR2 SVGEGT. This CDR3 is 15 amino acids long. CDR3 in DNA: TGTGCCAGCAGTTACTCCCCGGGTCTGAACACTGAAGCTTTCTTT. As protein: CASSYSPGLNTEAFF.

The chain couples TRBV2 to TRBJ1-1, with D maybe TRBD1 (5 bases). The CDR3 extends over 15 amino acids. CDR1 and CDR2 from the germline V gene are SNHLY and FYNNEI. V was pared by 6 bases and J by 5 bases, with 19 bases between. CDR3 nucleotides: TGTGCCAGCAGACGAACCTTTCAGGGTGGGACTGAAGCTTTCTTT. It is translated as CASRRTFQGGTEAFF.

J is TRBJ1-2 and V is TRBV24-1, with 9 nucleotides matching TRBD1. Trimming at V came to 4 bases and at J to 5 bases, leaving 7 bases not matched to a gene. CDR1 is KGHDR, CDR2 SFDVKD, per germline. The CDR3 is made up of 15 amino acids. The CDR3 protein is CATSENPDRGYGYTF. Here the CDR3 DNA reads TGTGCCACCAGTGAAAATCCGGACAGGGGATATGGCTACACCTTC.

The genes are TRBV12-3 or TRBV12-4 and TRBJ2-7; 7 bases are a match to TRBD2. This CDR3 region has 17 residues. V trimming: 1 base; J trimming: 12 bases; junction bases outside the gene matches: 21. CDR3 sequence reads: CASSLGSRGGRGETLYF. The DNA of the CDR3 is TGTGCCAGCAGTTTAGGGTCGCGCGGGGGACGGGGAGAGACCCTGTACTTC.

This clonotype was recorded only once. A much larger clonotype is one base distant, so this may be a read error. The genes are TRBV12-3 or TRBV12-4 and TRBJ1-4; D gene uncertain. V lost 4 bases and J 4 bases, leaving 13 bases between the germline ends. This CDR3 region has 15 residues. CDR3 DNA sequence: TGTGCCAGCAGTTCGGGAGCGGCTTTTAATGAAAAACTGTTTTTT. This sequence encodes CASSSGAAFNEKLFF.